These 3 T cell receptor beta chains were all obtained from the same sample, sequenced in a study of shared clonotypes between healthy human individuals. Assay used: immunoSEQ multiplex PCR; TCRdb lists only in-frame clones, some missing. The table lists some 480,000 clones, 70% to 85% of them singletons. The sequencing sample was made of PBMCs. The origin of the receptors is a middle-aged woman in good health. Some clones in this sample may be carry-over from other donors' samples.

This sequence joins TRBV7-6 and TRBJ2-5, with D possibly being TRBD1 (6 bases). Germline lookup yields CDR1 SGHVS and CDR2 FNYEAQ. V gave up 5 bases and J gave up 5 bases, with 12 bases separating them. The length of the CDR3 is 13 residues. CDR3 residues: CASSPRTVETQYF. The CDR3 coding sequence is TGTGCCAGCAGCCCACGGACAGTCGAGACCCAGTACTTC.

In regard to this clone: In the same sample, other DNA sequences code for this CDR3. V usage is TRBV5-1 and J usage is TRBJ2-1, with 8 bases matching TRBD2. The CDR3 covers 15 residues. Unmatched junction bases numbered 6, after V lost 4 bases and J lost 3 bases. Germline V CDR1 and CDR2: SGHRS, YFSETQ. CDR3 amino acids: CASSLTGGSYNEQFF. As DNA, the CDR3 is TGCGCCAGCAGCCTTACGGGAGGGAGCTACAATGAGCAGTTCTTC.

The rearrangement joins TRBV6-5 to TRBJ1-3; no definite D call. Trimming cost V 0 bases and J 4 bases, with 13 bases left between them. This CDR3 has 16 amino acids. The germline CDR1 and CDR2 sequences are MNHEY and SVGAGI. The CDR3 sequence: CASSYSWAQRGNTIYF. CDR3 DNA sequence: TGTGCCAGCAGTTACTCGTGGGCGCAAAGGGGAAACACCATATATTTT.